The 29 T cell receptor beta chains in this list originate from one sample, sequenced in a study of blood T cell repertoires in COVID-19. Clones were read by immunoSEQ multiplex PCR, and TCRdb kept only the in-frame ones, dropping some. The sample includes some 30,000 clones, roughly 87% seen only once; the top ten take around 48%. The sequencing sample was made of peripheral blood. The receptor source for this set is a human donor with acute or convalescent COVID-19. The donor label of this sample is uncertain.

The genes are TRBV30 and TRBJ1-6; the D gene is possibly TRBD1 (5 bases). The CDR3 contains 13 residues. Looked up from germline, CDR1 is GTSNPN and CDR2 is SVGIG (reference sequence). DNA for the CDR3: TGTGCTGGAGGGGAATCCTATAATTCACCCCTCCACTTT. Translation gives CAGGESYNSPLHF.

The V call is TRBV4-3, the J call TRBJ1-6; 7 nucleotides line up with TRBD1. V gave up 3 bases and J gave up 9 bases; unmatched junction bases: 8. Germline V gene lookup returns CDR1 LGHNA and CDR2 YSLEER. The CDR3 length is 15 residues. CDR3 DNA sequence: TGCGCCAGCAGCCAGACGACAGGGTCCAGTTCACCCCTCCACTTT. Translating gives CASSQTTGSSSPLHF.

V and J are TRBV6-5 and TRBJ2-7; 9 nucleotides align to TRBD2. The CDR3 is 13 residues long. V dropped 6 bases and J dropped 3; count of bases not matched to a gene: 3. Germline V CDR1 and CDR2: MNHEY, SVGAGI. CDR3 in DNA: TGTGCCAGCAGGAGCGGGGGGTTCTACGAGCAGTACTTC. This sequence encodes CASRSGGFYEQYF.

This clone has only one observation. The chain employs TRBV11-2 and TRBJ2-5; the D gene is possibly TRBD2 (5 bases). Germline CDR1 reads SGHAT; CDR2 reads FQNNGV. V lost 1 base and J lost 4, with 13 bases in between. This CDR3 comprises 15 residues. CDR3 nucleotides: TGTGCCAGCAGCTTAGTTATTTGGGAGTCAGAGACCCAGTACTTC. Amino acids: CASSLVIWESETQYF. The full variable domain, its missing parts supplied by reference TRBV11-2 and TRBJ2-5, is EAGVAQSPRYKIIEKRQSVAFWCNPISGHATLYWYQQILGQGPKLLIQFQNNGVVDDSQLPKDRFSAERLKGVDSTLKIQPAKLEDSAVYLCASSLVIWESETQYFGPGTRLLVL.

This clone has only one observation. The CDR3: CAWRPPGLWQPQHF. The CDR3 nucleotides read TGTGCCTGGAGACCCCCGGGTCTTTGGCAGCCCCAGCATTTT. This chain links TRBV30 with TRBJ1-5, with D unresolved. CDR3 length: 14 residues. Deletions cut 3 bases from V and 7 bases from J, with 16 bases between. Germline CDR1 GTSNPN, CDR2 SVGIG (reference sequence).

The rearrangement joins TRBV5-6 to TRBJ1-2, with D possibly matching TRBD1 (5 bases). In germline, CDR1 is SGHDT, CDR2 YYEEEE. Trimming removed 4 bases at V and 7 bases at J, with 17 bases between. CDR3 length: 14 residues. CDR3 in DNA: TGTGCCAGCAGCCCGGGGGAGGTCCTAAGTGGCTACACCTTC. Protein: CASSPGEVLSGYTF.

The rearrangement uses TRBV15 and TRBJ1-5; no clear D gene. The germline CDR1 and CDR2 sequences are LNHNV and YYDKDF (reference sequence). The CDR3 extends over 13 amino acids. Trimming removed 5 bases from V and 9 bases from J, with 14 bases in between. CDR3 amino acids: CATSPSRDRPQHF. CDR3 nucleotides: TGTGCCACCAGCCCGAGCCGGGATAGGCCCCAGCATTTT.

This CDR3 is CASSSSGTVQSPLHF. The CDR3 DNA reads as TGTGCCAGCAGCTCATCCGGGACAGTACAATCACCCCTCCACTTT. The chain joins TRBV7-2 to TRBJ1-6, with 7 bases identical to TRBD1. J lost 10 bases, V lost 4 bases, and 10 bases had no gene match. CDR3 size: 15 residues. Germline V gene data show CDR1 as SGHTA and CDR2 as FQGNSA.

The chain has TRBV19 and TRBJ1-6; 8 positions agree with TRBD1. The CDR3 has 18 amino acids. V lost 5 bases to trimming and J lost 1 base; unmatched junction nucleotides: 10. The V gene's germline CDR1 is LNHDA and CDR2 SQIVND (reference sequence). The CDR3 protein is CASSPAQGAGSYNSPLHF. The CDR3 DNA reads as TGTGCCAGTAGTCCGGCTCAGGGGGCCGGGTCCTATAATTCACCCCTCCACTTT.

The gene calls are TRBV6-5 and TRBJ2-2; D remains unclear. This CDR3 is 14 amino acids long. Trimming took off 7 bases at V and 3 bases at J, with 12 bases between the two ends. Germline values: CDR1 MNHEY, CDR2 SVGAGI. This chain's CDR3 is CASIRTRDTGELFF. The CDR3 coding sequence is TGTGCCAGCATTCGCACCCGGGACACCGGGGAGCTGTTTTTT.

CDR3 bases: TGTGCCAGCAGCCCGACGTGGGACAGGGGCAGGGACGAGCAGTACTTC. It yields the protein CASSPTWDRGRDEQYF. The chain combines TRBV11-3 with TRBJ2-7; TRBD1 agrees at 10 bases. The V and J ends lost 5 bases and 5 bases, in that order; junction bases with no gene match: 12. The germline V gene has CDR1 SGHNT and CDR2 YENEEA. The CDR3 consists of 16 residues.

The chain has TRBV19 and TRBJ1-3, with D uncertain. Germline CDR1 is LNHDA and CDR2 is SQIVND (reference sequence). CDR3 length: 14 residues. Trimming left V 1 base short and J 4 bases short, with 8 bases between. The CDR3 DNA is TGTGCCAGTAGTATAGGAGGCGACGGAAACACCATATATTTT. This translates into CASSIGGDGNTIYF.

The chain joins TRBV5-1 to TRBJ2-7; TRBD1 aligns across 10 bases. The CDR3 consists of 16 residues. Germline V gene sequence: CDR1 SGHRS, CDR2 YFSETQ. J gave up 2 bases and V 4 bases, and 9 bases lay outside the gene matches. The chain's CDR3 is CASSPLRTGGPYEQYF. CDR3 DNA sequence: TGCGCCAGCAGCCCCCTACGGACAGGGGGGCCCTACGAGCAGTACTTC.

The chain employs TRBV18 and TRBJ1-5; D uncertain. The CDR3 spans 14 residues. Germline CDR1 KGHSH, CDR2 LQKENI. V was shortened by 4 bases and J by 5 bases, with 12 bases between the two germline ends. Here the CDR3 reads CASSRAPGDQPQHF. In nucleotides, the CDR3 is TGTGCCAGCTCACGAGCTCCGGGAGATCAGCCCCAGCATTTT.

This rearrangement joins TRBV5-6 to TRBJ1-1; D remains ambiguous. V was clipped by 4 bases and J by 1 base, with 11 bases between them. Per the germline V gene, CDR1 is SGHDT and CDR2 is YYEEEE. The CDR3 covers 14 residues. This chain's CDR3 is CASSPGSRNTEAFF. The CDR3 nucleotides read TGTGCCAGCAGCCCAGGCTCCCGGAACACTGAAGCTTTCTTT.

This chain links TRBV5-1 with TRBJ1-4; 11 nucleotides match TRBD1. V gave up 4 bases and J gave up 0 bases; unmatched junction bases: 5. CDR1 is SGHRS and CDR2 is YFSETQ in the germline V gene. The CDR3 is 17 amino acids. DNA for the CDR3: TGCGCCAGCAGCACGCCGGGACAGGGGGCAACTAATGAAAAACTGTTTTTT. Translation: CASSTPGQGATNEKLFF.

The V gene is TRBV6-5, the J gene TRBJ2-7; 11 nucleotides match TRBD1. Per the germline V gene, CDR1 is MNHEY and CDR2 is SVGAGI. Trimming removed 4 bases from V and 7 bases from J; junction bases left unmatched: 6. The CDR3 contains 14 residues. CDR3 region: CASSSGQGAWEQYF. CDR3 in DNA: TGTGCCAGCAGTTCCGGACAGGGGGCTTGGGAGCAGTACTTC.

The chain links TRBV28 to TRBJ1-4; TRBD1 matches 7 bases. Germline CDR1 and CDR2: MDHEN and SYDVKM. The length of the CDR3 is 15 residues. Unmatched junction bases numbered 11, after V lost 5 bases and J lost 8 bases. CDR3 sequence reads: CASSLPTGVGEKLFF. CDR3 DNA: TGTGCCAGCAGTCTACCCACAGGGGTGGGGGAAAAACTGTTTTTT.

The V gene is TRBV19, the J gene TRBJ1-6; no definite D call. Germline loops: CDR1 LNHDA, CDR2 SQIVND (reference sequence). The CDR3 is made up of 15 amino acids. V was trimmed by 1 base and J by 7 bases, leaving 11 bases between them. The CDR3 sequence is CASSIVSGGNSPLHF. CDR3 in DNA: TGTGCCAGTAGTATAGTTTCGGGAGGAAATTCACCCCTCCACTTT.

The chain links TRBV27 to TRBJ2-7; TRBD1 aligns across 9 bases. After removal of 9 bases from V and 6 bases from J, the junction contained 15 bases not matched to a gene. Germline V gene lookup returns CDR1 MNHEY and CDR2 SMNVEV (reference sequence). CDR3 length: 15 amino acids. The CDR3 reads CASTTPGQGKAEQYF. CDR3 nucleotides: TGTGCCAGTACCACCCCGGGACAGGGAAAGGCCGAGCAGTACTTC.

V is TRBV19 and J is TRBJ1-2, with 8 positions matching TRBD1. The germline V gene encodes CDR1 LNHDA and CDR2 SQIVND (reference sequence). The trim removed 4 bases at V and 8 bases at J, leaving 3 bases unmatched. The CDR3 has 12 residues. The CDR3 DNA reads as TGTGCCAGTAGTAGACAGGGGAACGGCTACACCTTC. Its translation is CASSRQGNGYTF.

This clone was observed once. The chain has TRBV15 and TRBJ1-4, with D possibly TRBD1 on 6 matching bases. Trimming stripped 8 bases from V and 4 bases from J, with 11 bases between. This CDR3 region has 13 residues. CDR1 and CDR2 (germline): LNHNV, YYDKDF (reference sequence). The DNA of the CDR3 is TGTGCCACCTCGGGACAAATTAATGAAAAACTGTTTTTT. Protein: CATSGQINEKLFF.

The CDR3 DNA reads TGCGCCAGCAGCTTGGATCTGGGACAGGGTCATGAAAAACTGTTTTTT. Translated: CASSLDLGQGHEKLFF. The chain employs TRBV5-1 and TRBJ1-4; 9 nucleotides line up with TRBD1. The CDR3 is 16 amino acids. V lost 0 bases to trimming and J lost 6 bases; unmatched junction nucleotides: 6. Germline V gene lookup returns CDR1 SGHRS and CDR2 YFSETQ.

The rearrangement uses TRBV3-1 (or the pseudogene TRBV3-2) and TRBJ2-7; D gene uncertain. CDR1 is LGHDT, CDR2 YNNKEL, per germline (reference sequence). This CDR3 comprises 13 residues. Trimming removed 1 base at V and 0 bases at J, with 4 bases between. CDR3 loop: CASSQGLSYEQYF. The CDR3 DNA follows: TGTGCCAGCAGCCAAGGACTCTCCTACGAGCAGTACTTC.

This rearrangement joins TRBV7-9 to TRBJ2-7; unclear D gene. Germline CDR1 reads SEHNR; CDR2 reads FQNEAQ (reference sequence). Trimming shortened V by 2 bases and J by 5 bases, and 13 bases separated the two germline ends. CDR3 length: 14 amino acids. The CDR3 here is CASSLTTGLDEQYV. In DNA, the CDR3 is TGTGCCAGCAGCTTAACTACGGGTTTGGACGAGCAGTACGTC.

This chain links TRBV5-4 with TRBJ1-6; 8 bases agree with TRBD1. The CDR3 has 15 residues. Germline CDR1 and CDR2: SGHNT and YYREEE (reference sequence). Losses at the gene ends were 4 bases for V and 7 bases for J; bases not matched to a gene: 7. Here the CDR3 reads CASSPQTGENSPLHF. The DNA for the CDR3 is TGTGCCAGCAGCCCCCAGACAGGGGAGAATTCACCCCTCCACTTT.

The rearrangement uses TRBV4-3 and TRBJ1-2; D gene ambiguous. V shed 0 bases and J shed 0 bases, with 11 bases lying between them. CDR1 is LGHNA, CDR2 YSLEER, per germline. The CDR3 loop spans 16 amino acids. The CDR3 DNA reads as TGCGCCAGCAGCCAAGATTTGGGTGCGGCTAACTATGGCTACACCTTC. Amino acid sequence: CASSQDLGAANYGYTF.

The gene calls are TRBV19 and TRBJ1-2; D unclear. The CDR3 covers 14 residues. Per the germline V gene, CDR1 is LNHDA and CDR2 is SQIVND (reference sequence). Trimming removed 3 bases from V and 2 bases from J, with 10 bases in between. This CDR3 reads CASSISRGNYGYTF. The CDR3 nucleotides read TGTGCCAGTAGTATTTCACGGGGAAACTATGGCTACACCTTC.

The chain combines TRBV5-4 with TRBJ1-2; 7 bases are a match to TRBD1. Germline loops: CDR1 SGHNT, CDR2 YYREEE (reference sequence). The CDR3 sequence is 13 residues long. J gave up 8 bases and V 4 bases, and 8 bases lay outside the gene matches. CDR3 in amino acids: CASSEQGIGGYTF. The CDR3 coding sequence is TGTGCCAGCAGCGAACAGGGGATTGGGGGCTACACCTTC.